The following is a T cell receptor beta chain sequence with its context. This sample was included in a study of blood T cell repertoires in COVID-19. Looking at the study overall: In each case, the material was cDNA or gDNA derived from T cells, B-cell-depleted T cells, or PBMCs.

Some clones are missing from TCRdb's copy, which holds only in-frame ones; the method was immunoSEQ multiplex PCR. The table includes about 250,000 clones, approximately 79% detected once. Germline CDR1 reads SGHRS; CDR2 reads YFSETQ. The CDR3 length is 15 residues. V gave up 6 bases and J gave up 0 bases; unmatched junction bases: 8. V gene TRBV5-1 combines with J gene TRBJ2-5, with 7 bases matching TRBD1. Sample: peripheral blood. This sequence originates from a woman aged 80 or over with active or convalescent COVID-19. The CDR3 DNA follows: TGCGCCAGCAACATTTATGGGACAGACCAAGAGACCCAGTACTTC. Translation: CASNIYGTDQETQYF.